One T cell receptor (beta chain) is described in this entry. Its antigen is undetermined. The PCR was carried out with 60 Vbeta primers and 13 Jbeta primers. Method: immunoSEQ multiplex PCR; TCRdb's copy keeps in-frame clones and lacks some. The table lists about 70,000 clones, about 74% of them singletons, with over 8.5% in the top ten. This entry comes from a study of cytomegalovirus exposure and HLA in healthy donors. The CDR3 sequence is 14 residues long. Germline V gene sequence: CDR1 MNHEY, CDR2 SVGAGI. The J segment lost 7 bases and the V segment lost 5 bases, leaving 7 bases of the junction unmatched. Study-wide results and limits: Later analysis indicated greater clonal expansion among HLA-associated TCR beta chains than among equally common other chains.

This receptor was identified in a woman in her sixties or seventies in good health and CMV-seropositive. The specimen sequenced was PBMCs. The V call is TRBV6-5, the J call TRBJ2-4; 8 nucleotides agree with TRBD1. Written as DNA, the CDR3 is TGTGCCAGCAGTCTCGGACAGGGTATTAACATTCAGTACTTC. Its protein product is CASSLGQGINIQYF.